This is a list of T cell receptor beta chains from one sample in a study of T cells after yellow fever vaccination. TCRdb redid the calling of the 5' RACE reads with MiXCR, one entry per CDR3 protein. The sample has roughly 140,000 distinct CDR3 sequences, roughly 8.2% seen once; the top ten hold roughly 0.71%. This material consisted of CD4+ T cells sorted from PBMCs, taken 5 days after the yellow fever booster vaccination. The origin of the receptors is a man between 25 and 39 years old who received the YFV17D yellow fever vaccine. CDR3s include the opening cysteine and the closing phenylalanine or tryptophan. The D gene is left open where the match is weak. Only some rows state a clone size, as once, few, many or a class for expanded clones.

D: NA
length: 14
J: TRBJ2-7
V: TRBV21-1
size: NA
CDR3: CASSNGGLSYEQYF
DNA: TGTGCCAGCAGCAATGGCGGGCTCTCCTACGAGCAGTACTTC

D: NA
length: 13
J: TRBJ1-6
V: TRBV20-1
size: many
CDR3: CSARPTGNSPLHF
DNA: TGCAGTGCTAGACCTACAGGAAATTCACCCCTCCACTTT

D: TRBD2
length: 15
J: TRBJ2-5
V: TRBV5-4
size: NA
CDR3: CASSKTSGKLGTQYF
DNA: TGTGCCAGCAGCAAAACTAGCGGGAAACTAGGGACCCAGTACTTC

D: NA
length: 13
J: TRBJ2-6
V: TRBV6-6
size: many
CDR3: CASCSPGANVLTF
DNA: TGTGCCAGCTGTTCCCCTGGGGCCAACGTCCTGACTTTC

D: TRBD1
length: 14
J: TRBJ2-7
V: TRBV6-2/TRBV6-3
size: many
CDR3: CASLKGGAPNEQYF
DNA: TGTGCCAGCCTCAAAGGGGGCGCACCCAACGAGCAGTACTTC

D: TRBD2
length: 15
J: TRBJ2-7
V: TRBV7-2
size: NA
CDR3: CASSLVGGDSYEQYF
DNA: TGTGCCAGCAGCTTAGTGGGGGGGGATTCCTACGAGCAGTACTTC

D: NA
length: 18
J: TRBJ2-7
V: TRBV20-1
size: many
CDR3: CSARLPIFAGISPYEQYF
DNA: TGCAGTGCTAGACTTCCCATCTTCGCTGGAATTTCTCCCTACGAGCAGTACTTC

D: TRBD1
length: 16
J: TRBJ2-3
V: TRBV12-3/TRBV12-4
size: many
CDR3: CASSSGGGQATDTQYF
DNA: TGTGCCAGCAGTTCTGGTGGTGGACAGGCCACAGATACGCAGTATTTT

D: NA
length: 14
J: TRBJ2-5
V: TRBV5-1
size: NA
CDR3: CASSYNGVKETQYF
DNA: TGCGCCAGCAGCTATAATGGGGTTAAAGAGACCCAGTACTTC

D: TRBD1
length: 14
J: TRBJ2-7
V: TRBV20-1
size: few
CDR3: CSAGTGQGADEQYF
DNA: TGCAGTGCTGGGACAGGACAGGGGGCTGACGAGCAGTACTTC

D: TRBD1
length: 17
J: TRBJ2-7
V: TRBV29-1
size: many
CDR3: CSVRRRGTGGANYEQYF
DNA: TGCAGCGTGCGGCGTAGGGGGACAGGAGGGGCTAACTACGAGCAGTACTTC

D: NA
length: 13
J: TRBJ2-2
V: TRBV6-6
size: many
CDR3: CASVGPNTGELFF
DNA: TGTGCCAGCGTCGGGCCGAACACCGGGGAGCTGTTTTTT

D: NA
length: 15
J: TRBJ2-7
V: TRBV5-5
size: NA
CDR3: CASNWGDKYSYEQYF
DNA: TGTGCCAGCAACTGGGGGGACAAATACTCCTACGAGCAGTACTTC

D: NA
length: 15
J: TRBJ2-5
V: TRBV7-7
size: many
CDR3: CASSLQGRSLETQYF
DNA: TGTGCTAGCAGCTTACAGGGAAGAAGTTTAGAGACCCAGTACTTC

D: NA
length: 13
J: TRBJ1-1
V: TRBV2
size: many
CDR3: CASSEMGNTEAFF
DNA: TGTGCCAGCAGTGAAATGGGCAACACTGAAGCTTTCTTT

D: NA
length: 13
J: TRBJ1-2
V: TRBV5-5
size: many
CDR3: CASSLLQSYGYTF
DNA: TGTGCCAGCAGCTTGCTCCAGAGCTATGGCTACACCTTC

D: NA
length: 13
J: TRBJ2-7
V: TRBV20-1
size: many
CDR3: CSFKRAGPYEQYF
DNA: TGCAGTTTTAAACGGGCAGGACCTTACGAGCAGTACTTC

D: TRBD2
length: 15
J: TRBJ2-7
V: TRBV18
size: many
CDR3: CASSPSGTTRYEQYF
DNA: TGTGCCAGCTCACCTAGCGGGACTACCCGCTACGAGCAGTACTTC

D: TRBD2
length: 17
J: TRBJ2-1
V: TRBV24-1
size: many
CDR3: CATSDPSGSKSYNEQFF
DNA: TGTGCCACCAGTGACCCTAGCGGGAGTAAATCCTACAATGAGCAGTTCTTC

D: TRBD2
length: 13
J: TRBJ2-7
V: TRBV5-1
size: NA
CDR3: CASRGDQRYEQYF
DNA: TGCGCCAGTCGGGGGGACCAGCGCTACGAGCAGTACTTC

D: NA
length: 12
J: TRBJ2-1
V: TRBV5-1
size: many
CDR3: CASRPDHNEQFF
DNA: TGCGCCAGCAGGCCTGACCACAATGAGCAGTTCTTC

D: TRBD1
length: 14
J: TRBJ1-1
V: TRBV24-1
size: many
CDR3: CATSETGQGSEAFF
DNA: TGTGCCACCAGTGAGACAGGACAGGGATCTGAAGCTTTCTTT

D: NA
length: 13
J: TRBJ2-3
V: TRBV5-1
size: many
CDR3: CASSRGPTDTQYF
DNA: TGCGCCAGCAGCCGGGGCCCCACGGATACGCAGTATTTT

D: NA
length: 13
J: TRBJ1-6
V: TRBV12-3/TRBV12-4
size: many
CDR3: CASSQGWNSPLHF
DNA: TGTGCCAGCAGTCAAGGGTGGAATTCACCCCTCCACTTT

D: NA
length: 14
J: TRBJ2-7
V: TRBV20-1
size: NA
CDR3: CSARGLNWRYEQYF
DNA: TGCAGTGCTAGAGGTTTAAACTGGCGCTACGAGCAGTACTTC

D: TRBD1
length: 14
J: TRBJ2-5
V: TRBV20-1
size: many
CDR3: CSARGRGSGETQYF
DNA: TGCAGTGCTAGAGGCAGGGGGTCTGGAGAGACCCAGTACTTC

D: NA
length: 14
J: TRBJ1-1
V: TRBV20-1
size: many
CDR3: CSARVQGGNTEAFF
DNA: TGCAGTGCTAGAGTTCAGGGCGGGAACACTGAAGCTTTCTTT

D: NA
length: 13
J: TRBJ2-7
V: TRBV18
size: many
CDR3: CASSPGWRNEQYF
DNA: TGTGCCAGCTCACCAGGATGGCGTAATGAGCAGTACTTC

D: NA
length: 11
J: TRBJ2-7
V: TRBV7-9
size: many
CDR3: CASSYVGEQYF
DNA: TGTGCCAGCAGCTACGTGGGCGAGCAGTACTTC

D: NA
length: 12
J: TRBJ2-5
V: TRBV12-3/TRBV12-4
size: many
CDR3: CASSFLGETQYF
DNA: TGTGCCAGCAGTTTTCTGGGAGAGACCCAGTACTTC